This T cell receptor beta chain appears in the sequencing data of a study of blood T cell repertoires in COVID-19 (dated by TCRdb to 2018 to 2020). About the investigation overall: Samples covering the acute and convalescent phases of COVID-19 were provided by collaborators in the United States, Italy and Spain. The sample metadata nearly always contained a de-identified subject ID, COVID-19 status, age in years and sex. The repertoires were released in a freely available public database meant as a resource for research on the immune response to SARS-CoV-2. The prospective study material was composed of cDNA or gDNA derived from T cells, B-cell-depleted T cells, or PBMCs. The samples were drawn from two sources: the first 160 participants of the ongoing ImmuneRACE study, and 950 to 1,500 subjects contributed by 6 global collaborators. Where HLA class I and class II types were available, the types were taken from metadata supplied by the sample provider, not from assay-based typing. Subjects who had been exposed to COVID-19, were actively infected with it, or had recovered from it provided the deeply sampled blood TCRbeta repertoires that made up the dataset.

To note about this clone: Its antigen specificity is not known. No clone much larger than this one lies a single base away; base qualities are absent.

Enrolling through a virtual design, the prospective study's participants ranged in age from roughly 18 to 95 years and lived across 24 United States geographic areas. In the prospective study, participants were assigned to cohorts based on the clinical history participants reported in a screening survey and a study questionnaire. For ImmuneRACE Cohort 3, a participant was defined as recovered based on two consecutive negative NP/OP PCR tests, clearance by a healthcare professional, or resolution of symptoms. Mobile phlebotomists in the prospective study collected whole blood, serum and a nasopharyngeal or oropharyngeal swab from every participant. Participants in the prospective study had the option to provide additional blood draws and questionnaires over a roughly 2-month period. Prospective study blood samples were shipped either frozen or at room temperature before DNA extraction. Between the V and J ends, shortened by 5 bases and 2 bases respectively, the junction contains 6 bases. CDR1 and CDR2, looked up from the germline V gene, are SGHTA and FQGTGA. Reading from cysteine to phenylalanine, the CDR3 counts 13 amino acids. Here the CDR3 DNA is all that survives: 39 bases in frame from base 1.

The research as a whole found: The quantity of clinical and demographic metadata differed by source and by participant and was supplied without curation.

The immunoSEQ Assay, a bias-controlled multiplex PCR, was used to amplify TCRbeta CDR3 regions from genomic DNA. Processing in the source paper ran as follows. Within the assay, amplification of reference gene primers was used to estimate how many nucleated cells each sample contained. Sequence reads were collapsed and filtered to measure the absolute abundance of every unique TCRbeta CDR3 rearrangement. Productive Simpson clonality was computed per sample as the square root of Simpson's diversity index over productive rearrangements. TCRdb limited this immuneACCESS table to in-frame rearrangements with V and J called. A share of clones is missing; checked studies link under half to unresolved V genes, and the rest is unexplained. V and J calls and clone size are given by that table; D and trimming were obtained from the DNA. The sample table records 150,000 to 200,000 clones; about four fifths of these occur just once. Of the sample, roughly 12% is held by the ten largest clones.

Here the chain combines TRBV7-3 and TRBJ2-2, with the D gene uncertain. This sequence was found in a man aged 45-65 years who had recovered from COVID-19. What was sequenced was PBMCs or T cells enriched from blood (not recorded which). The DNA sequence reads TGTGCCAGCAGCCCTTCTAACACCGGGGAGCTGTTTTTT. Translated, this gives CASSPSNTGELFF.